This T cell receptor beta chain was recovered during a study of T-cell memory formation after mild COVID-19. This clonotype was counted only a few times. Its antigen is unidentified. It was 5'RACE with constant-segment primers that produced the TCR alpha and TCR beta cDNA libraries, which carried sample barcodes and UMIs. TCRdb re-called the 5' RACE reads through MiXCR, storing one row per CDR3 protein. The sample has 400,000 to 450,000 distinct CDR3 sequences, more than 15% seen once. Whole-study results and caveats: Balance between CD4 and CD8 was seen in clones contracting day 15 to 85, and a CD4+ lean was seen in later expanders.

Per the germline V gene, CDR1 is DFQATT and CDR2 is SNEGSKA (reference sequence). This CDR3 has 13 residues. The V gene lost 5 bases and the J gene lost 3 bases, with 11 bases spanning the gap. This TCR derives from a man aged 18 to 29 who had mild COVID-19 (a few samples of this study predate the infection). Cell type and time point are not known. The sequenced sample consisted of PBMCs or a T cell subset sorted from them (not recorded which). The V call is TRBV20-1, the J call TRBJ1-3; no firm D call. The CDR3 region is CSAPGIGGNTIYF. DNA of the CDR3: TGCAGTGCTCCGGGGATAGGTGGAAACACCATATATTTT.